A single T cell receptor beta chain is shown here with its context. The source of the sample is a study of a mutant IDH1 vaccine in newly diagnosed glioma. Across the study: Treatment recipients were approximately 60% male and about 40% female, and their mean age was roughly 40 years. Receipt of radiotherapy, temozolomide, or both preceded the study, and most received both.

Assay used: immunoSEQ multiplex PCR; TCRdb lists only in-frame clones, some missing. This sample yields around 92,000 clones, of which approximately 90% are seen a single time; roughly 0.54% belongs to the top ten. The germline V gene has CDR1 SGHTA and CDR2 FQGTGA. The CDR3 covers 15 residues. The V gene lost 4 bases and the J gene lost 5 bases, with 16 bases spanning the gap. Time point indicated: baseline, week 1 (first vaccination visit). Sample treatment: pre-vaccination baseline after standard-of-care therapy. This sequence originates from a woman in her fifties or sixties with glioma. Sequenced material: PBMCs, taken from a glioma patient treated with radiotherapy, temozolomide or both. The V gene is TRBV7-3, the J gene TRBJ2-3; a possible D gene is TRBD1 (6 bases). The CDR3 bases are TGTGCCAGCAGCTCTGCACGGACAGAGGTAGATACGCAGTATTTT. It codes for CASSSARTEVDTQYF. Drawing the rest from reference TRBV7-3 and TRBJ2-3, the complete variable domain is GAGVSQTPSNKVTEKGKYVELRCDPISGHTALYWYRQSLGQGPEFLIYFQGTGAADDSGLPNDRFFAVRPEGSVSTLKIQRTERGDSAVYLCASSSARTEVDTQYFGPGTRLTVL.